Sequencing of this TCR beta chain was carried out in a study of T cells in Graves' hyperthyroidism and ophthalmopathy. Study conclusions and caveats: Blood also carried most thyroid clonotypes expanded above 0.001.

Regions amplified from RNA transcripts were the TCR beta CDR3 regions. HTBI primers were used for first-round RT-PCR of the TCR CDR3. TCRdb re-called the multiplex PCR reads through MiXCR, storing one row per CDR3 protein. The sample lists roughly 710,000 distinct CDR3 sequences, 35% occurring once. No ophthalmopathy progression within 18 months constituted stable Graves' hyperthyroidism. The hyperthyroidism patients had all been newly diagnosed, and their disease duration was under 2 months. Their ages ranged from 18 to 65 years. This CDR3 region has 14 residues. Germline CDR1 MNHEY, CDR2 SVGAGI. Trimming shortened V by 0 bases and J by 9 bases, and 12 bases separated the two germline ends. Notes on this clonotype: Its antigen is still unknown.

Sequencing was carried out using blood. The TCR sequence derives from a woman in her forties with Graves' hyperthyroidism. The chain uses TRBV6-5 and TRBJ1-5; no firm D call. The CDR3 sequence is CASSYSDEDWPQHF. The CDR3, as DNA: TGTGCCAGCAGTTACTCGGACGAGGATTGGCCCCAGCATTTT.